Given below is one TCR beta chain in context. Its target antigen remains unknown. No base quality information exists; no much larger clone differs at one position. These data belong to a study of HIV-infected patients and healthy controls (dated by TCRdb to between 2012 and 2015). With regard to the full study: Whether deep TCR repertoire sequencing of small blood samples from HIV patients could capture immune perturbation and reconstitution was tested in the study. The research as a whole found: A major limit on how widely the findings apply, in the view of the authors, was that only sixteen HIV-infected individuals were processed. The dynamics of distinct T-cell subpopulations could not be separated, and sequencing depth was restricted, because whole blood was used. During therapy, a significant decrease in frequency was seen for HIV-associated CDR3s, whereas no significant change was found for CMV-associated CDR3s, although most of them became more frequent. The study cohorts differed slightly in age and sex profile, but those differences did not account for the observed differences in diversity. The study did not determine donor HLA types. Mean usage differed significantly between HIV-infected patients and controls for eight alpha and eight beta V genes. HIV-infected repertoires showed significantly elevated mean Gini indices relative to controls, which possibly reflects oligoclonality. Size-matched repertoire data did not replicate the apparent post-therapy recovery of the Gini index in HIV-infected patients. Compared with untreated HIV+ repertoires, healthy control repertoires had roughly threefold more distinct CDR3s and a higher Shannon diversity. Rare events from HIV-infected data received too much weight under size-matching, and comparisons were complicated by unequal numbers of distinct sequences between patients and controls. The pairing of alpha and beta chains was not determined in the samples. By Jaccard index and by the count of highly shared sequences, healthy controls shared more CDR3s between individuals than HIV+ patients did. MAIT cell alpha-chain CDR3s were present at high frequency in healthy controls but severely depleted in HIV+ repertoires.

Using SuperScript III with primers targeting the alpha and beta constant regions, around 530 ng of RNA was reverse transcribed. Separate alpha and beta chain libraries were generated by chain-specific third strand synthesis with multiplexing indices. To avoid primer bias, the protocol used one single primer pair to amplify every rearrangement within a chain, and the protocol also attached molecular barcodes to each cDNA molecule. The SP2 sequencing primer site and a random hexamer were carried on a 5' RACE adapter, to which purified cDNA was joined by T4 RNA Ligase 1. Second strand synthesis was primed from the SP2 site with Phusion polymerase, using slow temperature ramps to favor optimal annealing. Two random hexamer sequences, both added before amplification and joined together, made up the 12-nucleotide barcode of each molecule. A short first PCR added P5 and P7 adapter elements plus a second index, followed by an approximately 25-cycle amplification PCR with P5s and P7 primers. Libraries received 25 to 35 PCR cycles in total, were quantified on a Qubit, sized on a Bioanalyzer, and diluted to about 3.9 nM. The normalized libraries were sequenced on an Illumina MiSeq using 2 x 250 paired-end kits. Reverse transcription reactions were cleaned up on MinElute columns and eluted into around 10 ul Tris-Cl. Adapter ligations were incubated for 23 hours at 16 degrees C and subsequently purified with AMPure XP beads at a 1:1 ratio. In the original analysis: A modified Decombinator processed the demultiplexed FASTQ files and output V, J, insert and barcode information. Any sequence that shared a barcode yet differed from the dominant sequence was discarded as an error, and the number of original cDNA molecules was estimated by counting barcodes clustered at Levenshtein distance 3. The R packages ineq, vegan, igraph and RCytoscape were used for downstream analyses, together with IMGT nomenclature and CDR3 definitions. The authors computed V gene usage over distinct sequences and counted each TCR a single time to avoid skew from clonal expansion. Unique CDR3 amino acid sequences within a donor were connected in similarity networks whenever two sequences differed by a single Levenshtein edit. Published HIV-specific CDR3s (just over 90 alpha, several hundred beta) and CMV-specific CDR3s (fewer than 14 alpha, about 250 beta) were assembled and queried against the repertoires. Random subsampling to size-matched repertoires showed patients' decreased diversity was not caused by their lower sequence numbers. Using fastp trimming at Q25 and MiXCR clonotype assembly, TCRdb reanalyzed the public sequencing data and kept in-frame beta chains. Merged by CDR3 protein, the rows form single entries marked with the most common genes and DNA. What appears here as the V and J calls and clone size reflects TCRdb's work, not the paper's. The sample profile shows about 10,000 distinct CDR3 sequences; roughly 8% of them were found once. Jointly, the top ten make up about 4% of the sample.

Whole blood was used without cell fractionation, so all unsorted peripheral T cells were reflected in the repertoire. As controls, ten healthy donors without infection were sampled, and about 40% of the ten donors were sampled a second time about three months later. For RNA extraction, 2 to 2.5 ml of peripheral blood was collected into Tempus tubes. The TURBO-DNase kit was used to remove leftover genomic DNA, and GLOBINclear was used to deplete globin mRNA. V loses 5 bases of germline sequence and J loses 0 bases, and the interval between the two ends is 10 bases. The germline V gene sets CDR1 to MDHEN and CDR2 to SYDVKM. From cysteine to phenylalanine, the CDR3 is 14 amino acids long. Here the CDR3 DNA is all that survives: 42 bases in frame from base 1.

Sequenced input: blood. The chain is made from TRBV28 and TRBJ2-5, with the D gene not clear enough to name. The TCR comes from an adult in good health. The nucleotides are TGTGCCAGCAGTCTCACCCGGGACCAAGAGACCCAGTACTTC. Its amino acids are CASSLTRDQETQYF.